Each of the 12 T cell receptor beta chains below was sequenced from the same sample in a study of shared clonotypes between healthy human individuals. Sequencing used immunoSEQ multiplex PCR; TCRdb keeps in-frame clones, though not all of them. Of hundreds of thousands of clones in the sample, roughly 70% are singletons; the top ten hold 1.5% to 2%. Sequenced sample: memory CD4+ T cells sorted from blood. The subset was: CD45RA-negative fraction. Receptors were obtained from a woman aged 25 to 39 in good health.

V and J are TRBV27 and TRBJ2-7; 10 bases fit TRBD2. Germline trimming cut 7 bases from V and 1 base from J; bases unmatched to any gene: 10. The germline gives CDR1 MNHEY, CDR2 SMNVEV (reference sequence). This CDR3 has 16 residues. CDR3 sequence (DNA): TGTGCCAGCAAAAACCATGGAGCGGGAGGGTCCTACGAGCAGTACTTC. Its translation is CASKNHGAGGSYEQYF.

With regard to this clone: A read error likely explains this, since a far larger clone differs by one base. The sample holds other DNA sequences that translate to the same CDR3. V usage is TRBV14 and J usage is TRBJ2-3; D is unclear. This CDR3 has 14 residues. Per the germline V gene, CDR1 is SGHDN and CDR2 is FVKESK. In DNA, the CDR3 is TGTGCTAGCAGCCAAGTCTTGCCCACAGATACGCAGTATTTT. The encoded protein is CASSQVLPTDTQYF.

The chain has TRBV4-2 and TRBJ2-3, with 8 bases that match TRBD2. The length of the CDR3 is 15 residues. The ends lost 4 bases at V and 0 bases at J; junction bases unmatched: 3. Germline V lookup: CDR1 LGHNA, CDR2 YNFKEQ. The CDR3 loop reads CASSLAGYSTDTQYF. The CDR3 DNA is TGTGCCAGCAGCCTAGCGGGGTATAGCACAGATACGCAGTATTTT.

This clone was detected only once. The CDR3 sequence is CASSYGLGLGELFF. The CDR3 region has the DNA TGTGCCAGCAGCTACGGGCTTGGTCTGGGGGAGCTGTTTTTT. The rearrangement uses TRBV7-9 and TRBJ2-2, with D hard to call. V lost 4 bases to trimming and J lost 8 bases, with 14 bases between them. CDR3 length: 14 residues. Germline V gene lookup returns CDR1 SEHNR and CDR2 FQNEAQ (reference sequence).

CDR3 loop: CASGFETDTQYF. The CDR3 nucleotides read TGTGCTAGTGGTTTCGAGACAGATACGCAGTATTTT. The chain has TRBV12-5 and TRBJ2-3; D gene ambiguous. The CDR3 is made up of 12 amino acids. Germline V gives CDR1 LGHNT, CDR2 FRNRAP. V was pared by 3 bases and J by 3 bases, with 4 bases between.

The J gene is TRBJ1-1, the V gene TRBV5-8; D not certain. Deletions cut 2 bases from V and 4 bases from J, with 15 bases between. This CDR3 has 15 residues. Germline V gene sequence: CDR1 SGHTS, CDR2 YDEGEE. CDR3 sequence reads: CASSLTRVLLTEAFF. The CDR3 DNA is TGTGCCAGCAGCTTAACAAGGGTTTTGCTCACTGAAGCTTTCTTT.

With regard to this clone: Other nucleotide sequences from this sample produce the same CDR3. DNA for the CDR3: TGTGCCAGCAGTGGACAGGGAGGACAGCCCCAGCATTTT. Translating it yields CASSGQGGQPQHF. The rearrangement joins TRBV6-1 to TRBJ1-5; 7 nucleotides agree with TRBD1. The V and J ends lost 4 bases and 7 bases, in that order; junction bases with no gene match: 4. The CDR3 has 13 residues. The germline gives CDR1 MNHNS, CDR2 SASEGT.

The chain has TRBV7-8 and TRBJ1-1, with D uncertain. With 5 bases removed from V and 4 bases from J, the gap between germline ends came to 11 bases. The CDR3 contains 13 residues. Germline loops: CDR1 SGHVS, CDR2 FQNEAQ. The CDR3 spells CASSGLPATEAFF. DNA for the CDR3: TGTGCCAGCAGCGGACTCCCCGCCACTGAAGCTTTCTTT.

The V call is TRBV9, the J call TRBJ1-3; D is ambiguous. Germline loops: CDR1 SGDLS, CDR2 YYNGEE. Trimming stripped 0 bases from V and 0 bases from J, with 13 bases between. This CDR3 region has 17 residues. The CDR3 here is CASSVVERPYSGNTIYF. The CDR3 DNA reads as TGTGCCAGCAGCGTAGTAGAGAGACCCTACTCTGGAAACACCATATATTTT.

This chain uses TRBV27 with TRBJ2-7; 11 bases map to TRBD2. The germline V gene has CDR1 MNHEY and CDR2 SMNVEV (reference sequence). This CDR3 is 13 amino acids long. V lost 4 bases and J lost 6; bases outside the gene matches: 2. CDR3 loop: CASSSGTSGEQYF. CDR3 coding DNA: TGTGCCAGCAGTTCTGGGACTAGCGGCGAGCAGTACTTC.

The genes are TRBV6-6 and TRBJ1-2; D might be TRBD1 (6 bases). V gave up 7 bases and J gave up 2 bases, with 14 bases separating them. Germline lookup yields CDR1 MNHNY and CDR2 SVGAGI (reference sequence). CDR3 length: 14 residues. The CDR3 sequence is CASTQEGGNYGYTF. Written as DNA, the CDR3 is TGTGCCAGCACACAGGAGGGGGGAAACTATGGCTACACCTTC.

Only a few counts were recorded for this clone. V gene TRBV30 combines with J gene TRBJ2-6, with D possibly being TRBD1 or TRBD2 (5 bases each). The germline V gene has CDR1 GTSNPN and CDR2 SVGIG (reference sequence). The CDR3 has 15 residues. With 3 bases removed from V and 2 bases from J, the gap between germline ends came to 11 bases. The CDR3, as DNA: TGTGCCTGGAGAGAGGGGTTCGCTGGGGCCAACGTCCTGACTTTC. It encodes CAWREGFAGANVLTF.